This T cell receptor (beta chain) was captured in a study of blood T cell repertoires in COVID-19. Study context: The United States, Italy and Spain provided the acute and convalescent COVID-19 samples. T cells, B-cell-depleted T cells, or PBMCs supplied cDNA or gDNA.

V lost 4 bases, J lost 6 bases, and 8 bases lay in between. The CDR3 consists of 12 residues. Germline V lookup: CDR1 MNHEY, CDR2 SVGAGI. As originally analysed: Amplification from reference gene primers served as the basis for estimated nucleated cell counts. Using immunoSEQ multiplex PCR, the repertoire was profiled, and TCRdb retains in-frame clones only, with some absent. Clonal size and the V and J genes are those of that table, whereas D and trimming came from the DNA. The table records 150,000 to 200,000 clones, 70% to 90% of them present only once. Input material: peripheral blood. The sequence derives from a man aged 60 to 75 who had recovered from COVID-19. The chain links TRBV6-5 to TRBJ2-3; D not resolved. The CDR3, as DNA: TGTGCCAGCAGTTCCCTAGGTGATACGCAGTATTTT. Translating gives CASSSLGDTQYF.